This TCR beta chain originates from a study of T cell repertoires in cytomegalovirus infection. Many counts were recorded for this clonotype. Its antigen is currently unknown. Study conclusions and caveats: Pooled public TCR beta family frequency picked out CMV carriers with the relevant HLA.

MiXCR was run by TCRdb on the reads, yielding one entry per CDR3 protein. Found here are roughly 630,000 distinct CDR3 sequences, roughly a quarter of them singletons; the top ten hold approximately 8.2%. Deletions cut 2 bases from V and 2 bases from J, with 9 bases between. Germline values: CDR1 SGHVS, CDR2 FNYEAQ. The CDR3 has 14 amino acids. The sequence came from a human donor in good health (CMV status not recorded). Some clones in this sample may be carry-over from other donors' samples. The sequenced sample consisted of CD8+ T cells from PBMCs. This chain links TRBV7-6 with TRBJ1-1; D call uncertain. The CDR3, as DNA: TGTGCCAGCAGCTTAAATGGCCTAAACACTGAAGCTTTCTTT. Encoded protein: CASSLNGLNTEAFF.